This T cell receptor (beta chain) is drawn from a study of cytomegalovirus exposure and HLA in healthy donors. The study's findings and limits: While the bulk of TCR sequences proved rare, some public TCRs turned up in many donors.

The PCR ran on 60 Vbeta and 13 Jbeta primers. Profiling relied on immunoSEQ multiplex PCR, and the TCRdb table lists in-frame clones only, not all of them. The sample contains 190,000 or so clones, over 80% of which appear only once. The sample holds one count of this clone. Its target is not known. The germline V gene has CDR1 SQVTM and CDR2 ANQGSEA. The CDR3 is 11 residues long. V was shortened by 5 bases and J by 4 bases, with 8 bases between the two germline ends. This rearrangement joins TRBV29-1 to TRBJ1-2, with a weak D call TRBD1 (6 bases). The sample comprised PBMCs. The sequence came from a woman aged 45-65 years in good health and CMV-seropositive. The CDR3 DNA is TGCAGCGTTCAGGGGTCCTATGGCTACACCTTC. Protein: CSVQGSYGYTF.